These T cell receptor beta chains were read from a single sample in a study of PD-1 blockade in classical Hodgkin lymphoma. Method: immunoSEQ multiplex PCR; TCRdb's copy keeps in-frame clones and lacks some. The data hold around 26,000 clones, with approximately 95% observed a single time. Sequencing was done on a sample of peripheral blood mononuclear cells (PBMCs). The source of these receptors is a human donor with classical Hodgkin lymphoma. CDR3s include the opening cysteine and the closing phenylalanine or tryptophan. A D gene is named only where the DNA matches it firmly. A row's size may be missing; if present it is once, few, many or a size class.

D | J | length | size | V | CDR3 | DNA
- | TRBJ2-2 | 16 | few | TRBV27 | CASSFQGGGQTGELFF | TGTGCCAGCAGTTTCCAGGGAGGGGGTCAAACCGGGGAGCTGTTTTTT
- | TRBJ2-3 | 16 | - | TRBV9 | CASSVGDATSTDTQYF | TGTGCCAGCAGCGTAGGAGACGCTACTAGCACAGATACGCAGTATTTT
TRBD1 | TRBJ1-5 | 14 | few | TRBV18 | CASCATGSCQPQHF | TGTGCCAGCTGCGCGACAGGGTCGTGTCAGCCCCAGCATTTT
- | TRBJ1-5 | 16 | - | TRBV19 | CAIPWGRWRPNQPQHF | TGTGCCATCCCATGGGGCCGATGGCGTCCCAATCAGCCCCAGCATTTT
- | TRBJ2-1 | 15 | - | TRBV11-2 | CASSLKPGSKNEQFF | TGTGCCAGCAGCTTAAAGCCCGGGAGTAAGAATGAGCAGTTCTTC
- | TRBJ1-1 | 13 | - | TRBV28 | CASSGPMNTEAFF | TGTGCCAGCAGTGGGCCCATGAACACTGAAGCTTTCTTT
- | TRBJ1-2 | 15 | - | TRBV9 | CASSVGGSGADGYTF | TGTGCCAGCAGCGTAGGGGGGTCGGGGGCCGATGGCTACACCTTC
TRBD2 | TRBJ2-3 | 19 | - | TRBV5-6 | CASSRGGLAGGTFTDTQYF | TGTGCCAGCAGCCGCGGGGGACTAGCGGGGGGAACCTTCACAGATACGCAGTATTTT
- | TRBJ1-1 | 14 | - | TRBV9 | CASNPGGVNTEAFF | TGTGCCAGCAACCCCGGGGGGGTGAACACTGAAGCTTTCTTT
- | TRBJ1-5 | 13 | once | TRBV7-2 | CASSGDSYQPQHF | TGTGCCAGCAGCGGCGACAGTTATCAGCCCCAGCATTTT
- | TRBJ2-1 | 17 | - | TRBV7-8 | CASSPRTRGGRYNEQFF | TGTGCCAGCAGCCCCCGGACTAGAGGGGGGCGTTACAATGAGCAGTTCTTC
- | TRBJ1-2 | 13 | - | TRBV7-2 | CASSKTSDYGYTF | TGTGCCAGCAGCAAGACATCTGACTATGGCTACACCTTC
TRBD2 | TRBJ2-2 | 16 | - | TRBV30 | CAWNRGLAGGTGELFF | TGTGCCTGGAACAGGGGACTAGCGGGAGGGACCGGGGAGCTGTTTTTT
- | TRBJ1-3 | 16 | - | TRBV7-2 | CASSLTGSLAGNTIYF | TGTGCCAGCAGCTTAACGGGATCCCTGGCAGGAAACACCATATATTTT
- | TRBJ2-2 | 13 | once | TRBV2 | CASSEEGGGELFF | TGTGCCAGCAGTGAAGAGGGGGGCGGGGAGCTGTTTTTT
- | TRBJ2-7 | 13 | - | TRBV27 | CATLLEVTYEQYF | TGTGCCACCCTCCTTGAGGTCACCTACGAGCAGTACTTC
TRBD1 | TRBJ1-1 | 14 | - | TRBV10-3 | CASETGGWGTEAFF | TGTGCCAGCGAGACAGGGGGCTGGGGCACTGAAGCTTTCTTT
- | TRBJ1-5 | 17 | - | TRBV6-4 | CASNPPLERGNNQPQHF | TGTGCCAGCAACCCCCCTTTGGAAAGGGGAAACAATCAGCCCCAGCATTTT
TRBD1 | TRBJ2-7 | 14 | - | TRBV29-1 | CSVWGQGAPGEQYF | TGCAGCGTTTGGGGACAGGGGGCGCCGGGGGAGCAGTACTTC
- | TRBJ2-1 | 15 | once | TRBV10-1 | CASSDGGVGFNEQFF | TGCGCCAGCAGTGATGGAGGGGTCGGGTTCAATGAGCAGTTCTTC
- | TRBJ2-4 | 13 | - | TRBV7-2 | CASSLVGTGIQYF | TGTGCCAGCAGCTTAGTAGGTACTGGCATTCAGTACTTC
TRBD2 | TRBJ2-1 | 15 | - | TRBV12-5 | CASGTSGGSYNEQFF | TGTGCTAGTGGTACGAGTGGCGGGAGCTACAATGAGCAGTTCTTC
- | TRBJ1-4 | 14 | once | TRBV2 | CASSEQGYGEKLFF | TGTGCCAGCAGTGAGCAGGGCTACGGGGAAAAACTGTTTTTT
TRBD1 | TRBJ1-2 | 13 | - | TRBV19 | CASSPGQPYGYTF | TGTGCCAGTTCACCGGGACAGCCCTATGGCTACACCTTC
TRBD2 | TRBJ2-1 | 18 | - | TRBV7-9 | CASSLRTTGLAGVNEQFF | TGTGCCAGCAGCCTAAGGACCACGGGACTAGCGGGGGTAAATGAGCAGTTCTTC
- | TRBJ2-7 | 14 | once | TRBV9 | CASSLAGQSYEQYF | TGTGCCAGCAGCCTTGCAGGACAGTCCTACGAGCAGTACTTC
- | TRBJ1-2 | 16 | - | TRBV7-2 | CASSAPGQDLVVGYTF | TGTGCCAGCAGCGCGCCGGGGCAGGATTTAGTTGTCGGCTACACCTTC
TRBD1 | TRBJ1-4 | 14 | - | TRBV13 | CASSSGQGNEKLFF | TGTGCCAGCAGCTCGGGACAGGGGAATGAAAAACTGTTTTTT
- | TRBJ2-1 | 10 | - | TRBV2 | CASSFNEQFF | TGTGCCAGCAGCTTTAATGAGCAGTTCTTC
- | TRBJ2-7 | 15 | - | TRBV7-2 | CASSLFVAAFYEQYF | TGTGCCAGCAGCTTATTTGTAGCAGCCTTCTACGAGCAGTACTTC
- | TRBJ1-2 | 14 | - | TRBV9 | CASSVGTGIHGYTF | TGTGCCAGCAGCGTAGGGACCGGGATCCATGGCTACACCTTC
- | TRBJ1-2 | 16 | - | TRBV4-3 | CASSQDLGRGSYGYTF | TGCGCCAGCAGCCAAGATCTGGGGCGGGGAAGCTATGGCTACACCTTC
- | TRBJ1-2 | 16 | - | TRBV5-1 | CASSLVVGSGSYGYTF | TGCGCCAGCAGCTTGGTGGTTGGGAGTGGGTCCTATGGCTACACCTTC
- | TRBJ2-2 | 13 | - | TRBV9 | CASSVDGTGELFF | TGTGCCAGCAGCGTAGACGGAACCGGGGAGCTGTTTTTT
TRBD2 | TRBJ2-7 | 14 | - | TRBV10-3 | CAIRTLAGSYEQYF | TGTGCCATCAGGACACTAGCGGGAAGCTACGAGCAGTACTTC
- | TRBJ1-1 | 14 | - | TRBV5-4 | CAYYIGGVNTEAFF | TGTGCCTATTACATCGGGGGGGTGAACACTGAAGCTTTCTTT
- | TRBJ2-2 | 15 | - | TRBV5-1 | CASSFRGRDTGELFF | TGCGCCAGCAGCTTCCGGGGGCGCGACACCGGGGAGCTGTTTTTT
- | TRBJ1-3 | 15 | - | TRBV2 | CASRANLASGNTIYF | TGTGCCAGCAGGGCAAACCTGGCCTCTGGAAACACCATATATTTT
- | TRBJ1-2 | 16 | few | TRBV5-8 | CASSLEPGAGGYGYTF | TGTGCCAGCAGCTTGGAGCCGGGAGCCGGCGGGTATGGCTACACCTTC
- | TRBJ2-7 | 14 | - | TRBV7-2 | CASSLSTGFSEQYF | TGTGCCAGCAGCTTAAGTACAGGGTTTTCCGAGCAGTACTTC
- | TRBJ2-2 | 14 | once | TRBV19 | CASSIGFNTGELFF | TGTGCCAGTAGTATCGGGTTTAACACCGGGGAGCTGTTTTTT